This TCR beta chain was observed in a study of T cells after yellow fever vaccination. Overall study findings and caveats: A minor fraction of clonotypes spanned both CD4 and CD8 compartments. The study noted that FACS-sorted repertoires could contain abundant clonotypes contaminating from the bulk population. Post-booster reappearance was seen for most primary-vaccination clones (around 96% CD4, 80% to 90% CD8).

TCRdb reanalysed the 5' RACE reads using MiXCR and keeps one entry per CDR3 protein. The table records hundreds of thousands of distinct CDR3 sequences, about 13% of them present only once. This clonotype was observed a few times. Its antigen is currently unknown. A read error may produce the germline difference seen at one junction end. This sequence was found in a man aged 25-40 years who received the YFV17D yellow fever vaccine. The sample consisted of PBMCs, taken on the day of the yellow fever booster vaccination.

The CDR3 DNA reads TGCTGTGCTAGAGGCAAGCTGGGTCTCATCAATCAGCCCCAGCATTTT. Protein sequence: CCARGKLGLINQPQHF. J is TRBJ1-5 and V is TRBV20-1; unclear D gene. The V gene's germline CDR1 is DFQATT and CDR2 SNEGSKA (reference sequence). The CDR3 is 16 residues long.